This T cell receptor (beta chain) was obtained from a study of regulatory T cells in long-lasting Graves disease. There are many counts of this clonotype. Time point in this sample: newly diagnosed GD, antithyroid drugs for less than 3 months. Following extraction of RNA from PBMCs, that RNA was used to make the TCR library. Germline V lookup: CDR1 SGHVS, CDR2 FNYEAQ. The CDR3 length is 17 residues. Trimming at V came to 1 base and at J to 4 bases, leaving 9 bases not matched to a gene. iRepertoire HTBI primers and Arm-PCR of CDR3 regions built TCR beta libraries. TCRdb redid the calling of the multiplex PCR reads with MiXCR, one entry per CDR3 protein. This sample has some 250,000 distinct CDR3 sequences, with around 18% found just once. These data were also filed under a second study, of T cells in Graves' hyperthyroidism and ophthalmopathy.

This TCR derives from a woman aged 30 to 39 with Graves disease. The chain joins TRBV7-6 to TRBJ2-1, with 8 bases lining up with TRBD2. Sequences were derived from peripheral blood mononuclear cells (PBMCs), sampled at new diagnosis, from a patient treated with antithyroid drugs. CDR3 region: CASSLVPVSGGYNEQFF. CDR3 DNA: TGTGCCAGCAGCTTAGTCCCCGTCAGCGGGGGTTACAATGAGCAGTTCTTC.